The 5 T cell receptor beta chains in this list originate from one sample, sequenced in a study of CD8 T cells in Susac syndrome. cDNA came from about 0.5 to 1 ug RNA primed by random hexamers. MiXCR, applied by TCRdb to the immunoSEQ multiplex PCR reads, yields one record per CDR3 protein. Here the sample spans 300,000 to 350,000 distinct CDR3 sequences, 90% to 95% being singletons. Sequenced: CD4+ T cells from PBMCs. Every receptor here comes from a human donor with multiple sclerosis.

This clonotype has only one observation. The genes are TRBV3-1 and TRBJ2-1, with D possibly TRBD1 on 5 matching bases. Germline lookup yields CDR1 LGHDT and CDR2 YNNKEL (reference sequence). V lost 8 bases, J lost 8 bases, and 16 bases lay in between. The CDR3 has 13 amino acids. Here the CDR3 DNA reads TGTGCCAGCGGACAAGCCAGGTTCCATGAGCAGTTCTTC. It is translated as CASGQARFHEQFF.

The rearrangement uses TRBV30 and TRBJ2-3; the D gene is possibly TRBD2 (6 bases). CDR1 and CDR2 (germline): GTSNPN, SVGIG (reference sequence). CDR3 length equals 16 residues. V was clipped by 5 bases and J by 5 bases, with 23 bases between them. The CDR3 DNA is TGTGCCTGGGGACTTCCAGCGGGCCACAGAGGAGATACGCAGTATTTT. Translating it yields CAWGLPAGHRGDTQYF.

CDR3 sequence (DNA): TGCGCCAGCAGCCAAGCGTACATTGGGTGGACAGGGCGGGGGGGCACTGAAGCTTTCTTT. Amino acids: CASSQAYIGWTGRGGTEAFF. The V gene is TRBV4-3, the J gene TRBJ1-1; TRBD1 aligns across 8 bases. V gave up 1 base and J gave up 4 bases; unmatched junction bases: 20. The CDR3 covers 20 residues. Germline values: CDR1 LGHNA, CDR2 YSLEER.

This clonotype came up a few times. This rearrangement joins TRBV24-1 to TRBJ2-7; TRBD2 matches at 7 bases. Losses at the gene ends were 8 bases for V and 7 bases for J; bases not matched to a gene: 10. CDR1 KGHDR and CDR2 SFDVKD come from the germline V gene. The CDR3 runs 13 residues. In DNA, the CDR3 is TGTGCCACCACTAGCGGCCCTTGGGTAGAGCAGTACTTC. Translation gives CATTSGPWVEQYF.

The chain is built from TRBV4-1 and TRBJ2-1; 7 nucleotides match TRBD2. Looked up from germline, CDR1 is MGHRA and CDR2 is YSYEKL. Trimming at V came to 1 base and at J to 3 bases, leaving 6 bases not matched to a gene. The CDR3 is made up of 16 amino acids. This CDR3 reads CASSQGVAGHYNEQFF. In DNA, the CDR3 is TGCGCCAGCAGCCAAGGAGTAGCGGGTCACTACAATGAGCAGTTCTTC.